Listed below are T cell receptor beta chains from one sample, sequenced in a study of T cells after yellow fever vaccination. Via MiXCR, TCRdb re-called the 5' RACE reads, giving one row per CDR3 protein. The table lists some 350,000 distinct CDR3 sequences, approximately 6% of them singletons. Specimen: PBMCs, collected 5 days after the yellow fever booster vaccination. Receptors originate from a young man who received the YFV17D yellow fever vaccine. The CDR3 runs from the conserved cysteine through the conserved F or W. Fields, in order: J gene, CDR3 length, D gene, V gene, clone size, CDR3 DNA, CDR3 protein. A D gene is named only where the DNA matches it firmly. Rows may omit the clone size; those that give it use once, few, many or a size class.

TRBJ2-2,15,TRBD2,TRBV9,many,TGTGCCAGCAGCGTCCTAGCGGGCCACACCGGGGAGCTGTTTTTT,CASSVLAGHTGELFF
TRBJ2-7,14,TRBD2,TRBV20-1,NA,TGCAGTGCCCACCGACTAGCTGATACCTACGAGCAGTACTTC,CSAHRLADTYEQYF
TRBJ2-7,12,NA,TRBV10-2,many,TGCGCCAGCAGTGGTAGCGGTTACGAGCAGTACTTC,CASSGSGYEQYF
TRBJ2-1,11,NA,TRBV6-2/TRBV6-3,many,TGTGCCAGCAGTCAACTGGGTGAGCAGTTCTTC,CASSQLGEQFF
TRBJ2-2,17,TRBD2,TRBV6-1,few,TGTGCCAGCAGACCGGGACTAGCGGGAGTTTTGTCCGGGGAGCTGTTTTTT,CASRPGLAGVLSGELFF
TRBJ2-7,12,NA,TRBV29-1,many,TGCAGCGTTGAAGGCCCCTCCTACGAGCAGTACTTC,CSVEGPSYEQYF
TRBJ2-5,13,NA,TRBV29-1,few,TGCAGCGTTGAAGGGCAGGGTGTAGAGACCCAGTACTTC,CSVEGQGVETQYF
TRBJ2-1,15,TRBD2,TRBV10-3,many,TGTGCCATCAGGGGGCTAGCGGGAGGGCTTAATGAGCAGTTCTTC,CAIRGLAGGLNEQFF
TRBJ1-1,14,NA,TRBV7-8,few,TGTGCCAGCAGCGCCCTCGGGTCGAACACTGAAGCTTTCTTT,CASSALGSNTEAFF
TRBJ2-3,14,TRBD2,TRBV7-2,NA,TGTGCCAGCAGCCCAAGCGGGACCACAGATACGCAGTATTTT,CASSPSGTTDTQYF
TRBJ2-1,15,TRBD2,TRBV5-1,many,TGCGCCAGCAGCTTTAGTAGCGGGAGGGCCTCAAAGCAGTTCTTC,CASSFSSGRASKQFF
TRBJ2-2,14,NA,TRBV5-5,many,TGTGCCAGCAGCTTAGGACCTAGAGAGGGGGAGCTGTTTTTT,CASSLGPREGELFF
TRBJ2-7,14,NA,TRBV20-1,few,TGCAGTGCTAAGGCACAGGGAGGATCCTACGAGCAGTACTTC,CSAKAQGGSYEQYF
TRBJ1-1,14,NA,TRBV12-3/TRBV12-4,few,TGTGCCAGCAGTTTTTATGACGGGAACACTGAAGCTTTCTTT,CASSFYDGNTEAFF
TRBJ2-7,12,NA,TRBV20-1,NA,TGCAGTGCCGGGGACTTGCCCTACGAGCAGTACTTC,CSAGDLPYEQYF
TRBJ2-2,16,NA,TRBV6-5,NA,TGTGCCAGCAGTTACGCAGGGGTAAAGGACACCGGGGAGCTGTTTTTT,CASSYAGVKDTGELFF
TRBJ2-4,15,NA,TRBV20-1,NA,TGCAGTGCTAGAGATGGGCGGGGCCCAGGTCACATTCAGTACTTC,CSARDGRGPGHIQYF
TRBJ2-7,13,NA,TRBV2,few,TGTGCCAGCAGTGAGCAGGGGCGGCGCGAGCAGTACTTC,CASSEQGRREQYF
TRBJ2-5,15,TRBD2,TRBV4-3,NA,TGCGCCAGCAGCCAAGGTTGGGGAGGGCAAGAGACCCAGTACTTC,CASSQGWGGQETQYF
TRBJ2-6,14,NA,TRBV28,many,TGTGCCAGCAGGGTCAGACCCGGGGCCAACGTCCTGACTTTC,CASRVRPGANVLTF
TRBJ2-2,17,TRBD2,TRBV5-1,many,TGCGCCAGCAGCTTGTGGGTGTCTAGCGGGAACACCGGGGAGCTGTTTTTT,CASSLWVSSGNTGELFF
TRBJ1-5,14,NA,TRBV27,many,TGTGCCAGCGGGGGGTTCGGGGGCAATCAGCCCCAGCATTTT,CASGGFGGNQPQHF
TRBJ2-4,15,NA,TRBV10-3,NA,TGTGCCATCAGTGAGTCGAGGGAACTCAAAAACATTCAGTACTTC,CAISESRELKNIQYF
TRBJ2-3,15,NA,TRBV6-2/TRBV6-3,NA,TGTGCCAGCAGTGGAAAAGCGGCTACCAGGGATACGCAGTATTTT,CASSGKAATRDTQYF
TRBJ2-1,15,TRBD2,TRBV11-2,many,TGTGCCAGCAGCCGGCGACTAGCGGGTCTGAATGAGCAGTTCTTC,CASSRRLAGLNEQFF
TRBJ2-3,13,TRBD1,TRBV12-3/TRBV12-4,NA,TGTGCCAGCAGTTCGGGGACAGGGGATACGCAGTATTTT,CASSSGTGDTQYF
TRBJ2-1,15,TRBD1,TRBV29-1,many,TGCAGCGTCCAGGGGCCTACCTTAGGGGGCGGTGAGCAGTTCTTC,CSVQGPTLGGGEQFF
TRBJ2-3,15,NA,TRBV18,many,TGTGCCAGCTCACCACTAAGCACTCACACAGATACGCAGTATTTT,CASSPLSTHTDTQYF
TRBJ2-3,15,TRBD2,TRBV20-1,many,TGCAGTGCCGCTACTCCGCTAGCGGCCACAGATACGCAGTATTTT,CSAATPLAATDTQYF
TRBJ2-2,15,TRBD2,TRBV5-6,few,TGTGCCAGCAGAATCGGACTAGCGGACACCGGGGAGCTGTTTTTT,CASRIGLADTGELFF
TRBJ2-5,14,NA,TRBV12-3/TRBV12-4,NA,TGTGCCAGCCAACTAGGACAGTTGAGAGAGACCCAGTACTTC,CASQLGQLRETQYF
TRBJ1-5,19,NA,TRBV20-1,many,TGCAGTGCTAGAGATAGTCGAGGGGGGGCAAGGGATAGCAATCAGCCCCAGCATTTT,CSARDSRGGARDSNQPQHF
TRBJ2-5,18,NA,TRBV4-2,few,TGTGCCAGCAGCCAAGATCACACAGGCCCACGACACCAAGAGACCCAGTACTTC,CASSQDHTGPRHQETQYF
TRBJ2-7,15,NA,TRBV24-1,few,TGTGCCACCAGTGATTCGACGGGAGCACCGCGCGAGCAGTACTTC,CATSDSTGAPREQYF
TRBJ2-1,12,NA,TRBV7-2,NA,TGTGCCAGCAGCTTAAGTGGCGGGACGGAGTTCTTC,CASSLSGGTEFF
TRBJ2-5,16,NA,TRBV4-3,many,TGCGCCAGCAGCCAAGAAGGACTGACGCCCTCAGAGACCCAGTACTTC,CASSQEGLTPSETQYF
TRBJ2-7,14,NA,TRBV5-6,NA,TGTGCCAGCAGCTTTGGGCTCCTCTACTACGAGCAGTACTTC,CASSFGLLYYEQYF
TRBJ1-4,14,NA,TRBV10-3,NA,TGTGCCATCAGTGAGACAGAGGGCAATGAAAAACTGTTTTTT,CAISETEGNEKLFF
TRBJ1-3,17,NA,TRBV7-9,many,TGTGCCAGCAGCTCTACAGCTCGGTGGAGCTCTGGAAACACCATATATTTT,CASSSTARWSSGNTIYF
TRBJ2-1,11,NA,TRBV24-1,many,TGTGCCACCAGCACACGGAGGGAGCAGTTCTTC,CATSTRREQFF
TRBJ2-2,17,NA,TRBV5-1,many,TGCGCCAGCAGCTTGAGTCGGGCAGGGAGACGTACCGGGGAGCTGTTTTTT,CASSLSRAGRRTGELFF
TRBJ2-3,16,TRBD2,TRBV29-1,few,TGCAGCTTCCCCGGGACTAGCGGGAGGGCTAAAGATACGCAGTATTTT,CSFPGTSGRAKDTQYF
TRBJ2-7,13,NA,TRBV20-1,many,TGCAGTGCCCCGGGGGTGGGATCCTACGAGCAGTACTTC,CSAPGVGSYEQYF
TRBJ2-1,17,TRBD2,TRBV18,NA,TGTGCCAGCTCACCACAAGGGGAGACTAGCTCGGTCAATGAGCAGTTCTTC,CASSPQGETSSVNEQFF
TRBJ1-1,13,NA,TRBV7-2,many,TGTGCCAGCAGCCCTAACAGGGACACTGAAGCTTTCTTT,CASSPNRDTEAFF
TRBJ2-5,12,NA,TRBV29-1,NA,TGCAGCGTTTTGGTCGGCCTTCGGACCCAGTACTTC,CSVLVGLRTQYF
TRBJ2-3,14,TRBD2,TRBV12-3/TRBV12-4,NA,TGTGCCAGCAGTTTTGGGCGGGAGAGAAATACGCAGTATTTT,CASSFGRERNTQYF
TRBJ2-1,16,TRBD2,TRBV27,many,TGTGCCACCACCGCTACCGGGACTAGCGGTGACAATGAGCAGTTCTTC,CATTATGTSGDNEQFF
TRBJ2-2,15,NA,TRBV5-1,many,TGCGCCAGCAGCTTGGGAGGGACATACACCGGGGAGCTGTTTTTT,CASSLGGTYTGELFF
TRBJ2-1,17,TRBD2,TRBV3-1,NA,TGTGCCTCCTCCCACAGATCGGGGCTAGCGGGGTACAATGAGCAGTTCTTC,CASSHRSGLAGYNEQFF
TRBJ2-2,17,TRBD2,TRBV5-5,NA,TGTGCCAGCAGCTTGGTACTAGCGGGAGGAGGGACCGGGGAGCTGTTTTTT,CASSLVLAGGGTGELFF
TRBJ2-5,14,TRBD1,TRBV7-9,few,TGTGCCAGCAGCTCCGGCACAGGGGAAGAGACCCAGTACTTC,CASSSGTGEETQYF
TRBJ2-2,15,NA,TRBV12-3/TRBV12-4,NA,TGTGCCAGCAACAAACGGGCAGCGTCCACCGGGGAGCTGTTTTTT,CASNKRAASTGELFF
TRBJ1-5,14,NA,TRBV7-6,NA,TGTGCCAGCAGCCAAGACCAGGGCGGTCAGCCCCAGCATTTT,CASSQDQGGQPQHF
TRBJ2-2,14,NA,TRBV5-4,many,TGTGCCAGCAGCTCGAGCACCGGCACCGGGGAGCTGTTTTTT,CASSSSTGTGELFF
TRBJ2-5,16,TRBD1,TRBV25-1,NA,TGTGCCAGCAGTGAGCTCCGGACAGGGGGGTCAGAGACCCAGTACTTC,CASSELRTGGSETQYF
TRBJ2-3,13,NA,TRBV12-3/TRBV12-4,many,TGTGCCAGCAGTTTACGACGAACAGATACGCAGTATTTT,CASSLRRTDTQYF
TRBJ1-6,12,NA,TRBV18,few,TGTGCCAGCTCAGGAGCAAATTCACCCCTCCACTTT,CASSGANSPLHF